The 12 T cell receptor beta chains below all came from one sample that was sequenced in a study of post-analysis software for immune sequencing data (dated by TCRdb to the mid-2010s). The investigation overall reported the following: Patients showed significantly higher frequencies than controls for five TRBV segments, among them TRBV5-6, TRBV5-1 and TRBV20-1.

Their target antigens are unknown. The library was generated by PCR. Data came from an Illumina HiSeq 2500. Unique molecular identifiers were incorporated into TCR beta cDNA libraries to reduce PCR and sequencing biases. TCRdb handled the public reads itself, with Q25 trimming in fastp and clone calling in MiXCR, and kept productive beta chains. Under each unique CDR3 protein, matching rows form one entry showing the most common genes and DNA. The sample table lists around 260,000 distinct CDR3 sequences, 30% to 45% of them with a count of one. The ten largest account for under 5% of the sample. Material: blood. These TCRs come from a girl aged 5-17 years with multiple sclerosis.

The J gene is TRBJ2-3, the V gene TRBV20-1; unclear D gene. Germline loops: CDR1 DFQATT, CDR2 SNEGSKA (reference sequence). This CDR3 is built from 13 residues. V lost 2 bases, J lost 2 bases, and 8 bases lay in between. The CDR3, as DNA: TGCAGTGCTAGAACCTCGAACACAGATACGCAGTATTTT. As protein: CSARTSNTDTQYF.

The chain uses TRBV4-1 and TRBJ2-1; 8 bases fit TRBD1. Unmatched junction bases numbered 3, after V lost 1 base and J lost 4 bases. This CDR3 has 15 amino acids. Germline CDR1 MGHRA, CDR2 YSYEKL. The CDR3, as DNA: TGCGCCAGCAGCCAAGTGTGGGACAGGTACAATGAGCAGTTCTTC. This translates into CASSQVWDRYNEQFF.

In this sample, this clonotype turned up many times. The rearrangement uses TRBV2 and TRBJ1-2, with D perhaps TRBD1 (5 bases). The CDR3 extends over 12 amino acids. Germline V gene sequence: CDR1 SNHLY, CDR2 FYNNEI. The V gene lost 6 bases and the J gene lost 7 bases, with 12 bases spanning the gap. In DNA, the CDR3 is TGTGCCAGCAGCAGGGCCGGGTCTGGCTACACCTTC. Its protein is CASSRAGSGYTF.

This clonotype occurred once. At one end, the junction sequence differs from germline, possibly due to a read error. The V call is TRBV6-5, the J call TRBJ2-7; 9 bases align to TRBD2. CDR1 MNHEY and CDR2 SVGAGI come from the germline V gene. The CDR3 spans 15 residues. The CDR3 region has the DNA TGTACCAGCAACCCGCTAGCGGGAAGTTCCTACGAGCAGTACTTC. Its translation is CTSNPLAGSSYEQYF.

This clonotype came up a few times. The CDR3, as DNA: TGTGCCAGCACCTCGGGACAGGGGGGGTATGGCTACACCTTC. Protein sequence: CASTSGQGGYGYTF. This sequence joins TRBV28 and TRBJ1-2; 11 positions match TRBD1. Germline V gene lookup returns CDR1 MDHEN and CDR2 SYDVKM. The trim removed 7 bases at V and 5 bases at J, leaving 6 bases unmatched. The CDR3 sequence is 14 residues long.

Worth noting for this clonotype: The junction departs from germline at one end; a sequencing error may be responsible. The CDR3 loop is CATSRRMNEELFF. The CDR3 nucleotides are TGTGCCACCAGCCGACGGATGAATGAAGAACTGTTTTTT. The V and J genes are TRBV15 and TRBJ1-4, with unresolved D. Germline V gene sequence: CDR1 LNHNV, CDR2 YYDKDF (reference sequence). The CDR3 has 13 amino acids. The whole variable domain, remainder taken from reference TRBV15 and TRBJ1-4, is DAMVIQNPRYQVTQFGKPVTLSCSQTLNHNVMYWYQQKSSQAPKLLFHYYDKDFNNEADTPDNFQSRRPNTSFCFLDIRSPGLGDTAMYLCATSRRMNEELFFGSGTQLSVL.

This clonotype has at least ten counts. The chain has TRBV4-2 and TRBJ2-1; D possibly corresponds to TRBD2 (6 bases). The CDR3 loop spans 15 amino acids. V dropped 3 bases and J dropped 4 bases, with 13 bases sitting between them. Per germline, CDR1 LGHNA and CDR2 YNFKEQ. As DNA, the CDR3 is TGTGCCAGCAGCCATGTGGGACTGGAGTACAATGAGCAGTTCTTC. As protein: CASSHVGLEYNEQFF.

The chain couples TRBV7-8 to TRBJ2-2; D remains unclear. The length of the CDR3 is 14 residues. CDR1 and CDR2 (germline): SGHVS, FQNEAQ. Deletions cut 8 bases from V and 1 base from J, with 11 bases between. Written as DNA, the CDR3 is TGTGCCAGCGAAACCGTCCGGAACACCGGGGAGCTGTTTTTT. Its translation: CASETVRNTGELFF.

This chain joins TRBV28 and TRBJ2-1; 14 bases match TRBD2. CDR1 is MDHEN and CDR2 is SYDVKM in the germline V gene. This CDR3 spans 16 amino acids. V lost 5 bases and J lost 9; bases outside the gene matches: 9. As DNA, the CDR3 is TGTGCCAGCAGTGGACCGGGACTAGCGGGAGTGGTTGAGCAGTTCTTC. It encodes CASSGPGLAGVVEQFF.

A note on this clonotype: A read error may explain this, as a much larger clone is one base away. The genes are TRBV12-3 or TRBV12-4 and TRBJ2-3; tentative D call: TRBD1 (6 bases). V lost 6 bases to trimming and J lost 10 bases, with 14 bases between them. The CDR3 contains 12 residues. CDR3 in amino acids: CASSSGPGAQYF. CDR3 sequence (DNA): TGTGCCAGCAGCTCGGGCCCAGGGGCGCAGTATTTT.

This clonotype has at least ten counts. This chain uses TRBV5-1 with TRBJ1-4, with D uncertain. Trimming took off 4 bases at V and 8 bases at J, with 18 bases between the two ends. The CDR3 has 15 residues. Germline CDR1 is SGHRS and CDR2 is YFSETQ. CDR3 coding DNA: TGCGCCAGCAGCGTGACCTGGGGAAGCGACGAAAAACTGTTTTTT. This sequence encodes CASSVTWGSDEKLFF.

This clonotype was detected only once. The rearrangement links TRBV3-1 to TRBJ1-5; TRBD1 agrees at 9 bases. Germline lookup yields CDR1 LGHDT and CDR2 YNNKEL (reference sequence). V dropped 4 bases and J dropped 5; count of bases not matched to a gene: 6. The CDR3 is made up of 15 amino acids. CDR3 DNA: TGTGCCAGCAGCCGGATACAGGGGGCTGATCAGCCCCAGCATTTT. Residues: CASSRIQGADQPQHF.